This T cell receptor (beta chain) was obtained from a study of neoadjuvant anti-PD-1 for oral cavity cancer. Whole-study context: Non-progressing patients received a fourth nivolumab dose near day 43, then surgery on days 50-56.

Blood libraries mostly used approximately 450 ng genomic DNA, six replicates each. Produced via immunoSEQ multiplex PCR; TCRdb's table is partial and in-frame only. Of tens of thousands of clones in the sample, approximately 81% were seen once. V was shortened by 0 bases and J by 3 bases, with 8 bases between the two germline ends. The CDR3 sequence is 14 residues long. Germline CDR1 reads PRHDT; CDR2 reads FYEKMQ (reference sequence). Time point noted: after neoadjuvant nivolumab, at surgical resection. This rearrangement joins TRBV13 to TRBJ1-2; D is unclear. The TCR was taken from a person between 40 and 85 years old with oral cavity squamous cell carcinoma. The sample in question was PBMCs, obtained after nivolumab (anti-PD-1) treatment. The CDR3: CASSLGGLDYGYTF. CDR3 sequence (DNA): TGTGCCAGCAGCTTAGGTGGGCTTGACTATGGCTACACCTTC.